This TCR beta chain was sequenced in a study of blood T cell repertoires in COVID-19 (TCRdb year 2020). About the investigation overall: Samples from collaborators originated in the United States, Italy and Spain and spanned both the acute and convalescent phases of COVID-19. The samples were drawn from two sources: the first 160 participants of the ongoing ImmuneRACE study, and approximately 1,300 subjects contributed by 6 global collaborators. Deeply sampled blood TCRbeta repertoires from subjects exposed to, actively infected with, or recovered from COVID-19 were included in the dataset. A de-identified subject ID, COVID-19 status, age in years and sex were almost always included in the sample metadata. HLA class I and class II types, where available, came from metadata supplied by the sample provider rather than from assay-based typing. The repertoires were released in a freely available public database meant as a resource for research on the immune response to SARS-CoV-2. The prospective study material was composed of cDNA or gDNA derived from T cells, B-cell-depleted T cells, or PBMCs.

This clone occurred a few times. Its antigen specificity is not known. Nothing much larger sits one base from this clone, and base qualities are not available. Participants in the prospective study were enrolled through a virtual design, were aged roughly 18 to 100 years, and lived in approximately 24 United States geographic areas. To assign participants to cohorts, the prospective study relied on clinical history that participants themselves reported in a screening survey and a study questionnaire. Exposed participants had been in contact, within 2 weeks of entering the study, with a person who had a PCR-confirmed or clinician-diagnosed case of COVID-19. Each participant in the prospective study had whole blood, serum and a nasopharyngeal or oropharyngeal swab collected by mobile phlebotomists. Prospective study participants could optionally give additional blood draws and questionnaires over an approximately two-month period. Before DNA extraction, blood samples from the prospective study were shipped at room temperature or frozen.

TCRbeta CDR3 regions were amplified from genomic DNA by means of the immunoSEQ Assay, a bias-controlled multiplex PCR. In the authors' own workflow: Within the assay, amplification of reference gene primers was used to estimate how many nucleated cells each sample contained. To quantify the absolute abundance of each unique TCRbeta CDR3 rearrangement, sequence reads were collapsed and filtered. For each sample, productive Simpson clonality was calculated as the square root of Simpson's diversity index across productive rearrangements. TCRdb retrieved this table from immuneACCESS and kept in-frame rearrangements only. Not all clones are present; in checked studies, unresolved V genes account for under half, and no reason is known for the remainder. V, J and clone size derive from that table, while D and trimming were established from the DNA sequence. Recorded for this sample are 200,000 to 250,000 clones; roughly 89% of them occurred a single time. Approximately 16% of the sample belongs to the ten largest clones.

The research as a whole found: Clinical and demographic metadata were provided uncurated, with the amount varying by source and participant.

CDR1 and CDR2 were assigned from the germline V gene as MRHNA and SNTAGT. V trim: 5 bases; J trim: 2 bases; unmatched bases: 3. Its CDR3 holds 16 amino acids, cysteine through phenylalanine. CDR3 DNA is the only sequence kept; it has 48 bases, read in frame from the first base. The sequence is built from TRBV6-4 and TRBJ2-5; TRBD2 matches 15 bases in the middle. The sequence was collected from a man younger than 40 who had been exposed to COVID-19. The material sequenced was PBMCs or T cells enriched from blood (not recorded which). The CDR3: CASSPGLAGGQETQYF. In nucleotide form, the sequence is TGTGCCAGCAGTCCGGGACTAGCGGGGGGTCAAGAGACCCAGTACTTC.